These 5 T cell receptor beta chains were all obtained from the same sample, sequenced in a study of shared clonotypes between healthy human individuals. Produced via immunoSEQ multiplex PCR; TCRdb's table is partial and in-frame only. This sample has 2 million to 2.5 million clones; about 92% occur once, and the top ten carry 0.39%. Sequencing was done on a sample of naive CD4+ T cells from PBMCs. Sample subset: CD45RA+ positively selected. Source of these receptors: a man aged 18 to 35 in good health. Some clones in this sample may be carry-over from other donors' samples.

The rearrangement links TRBV7-2 to TRBJ1-2, with 10 bases lining up with TRBD1. Germline V lookup: CDR1 SGHTA, CDR2 FQGNSA. The CDR3 totals 16 residues. J lost 4 bases, V lost 4 bases, and 9 bases had no gene match. The CDR3 DNA is TGTGCCAGCAGCTCACCGACAGGGGGCCCGATCTATGGCTACACCTTC. This encodes CASSSPTGGPIYGYTF.

In its sample, this clone was seen once. The V gene is TRBV19, the J gene TRBJ2-3; D might be TRBD2 (6 bases). The V end was cut by 3 bases, the J end by 2 bases, with 12 bases between. Germline V gives CDR1 LNHDA, CDR2 SQIVND (reference sequence). The CDR3 sequence is 15 residues long. The CDR3 bases are TGTGCCAGTAGTATGGTGGCGGGACTCACAGATACGCAGTATTTT. Protein: CASSMVAGLTDTQYF.

The chain employs TRBV7-3 and TRBJ1-1; tentatively, D is TRBD1 (6 bases). The CDR3 has 12 amino acids. V shed 5 bases and J shed 4 bases, with 8 bases lying between them. Germline CDR1 reads SGHTA; CDR2 reads FQGTGA. CDR3 in DNA: TGTGCCAGCAGCGCGACAGGCACTGAAGCTTTCTTT. Its translation is CASSATGTEAFF.

The chain links TRBV29-1 to TRBJ2-7; D gene unclear. V was shortened by 3 bases and J by 6 bases, with 12 bases between the two germline ends. The CDR3 sequence is 12 residues long. Per the germline V gene, CDR1 is SQVTM and CDR2 is ANQGSEA. The CDR3: CSVDNLGSEQYF. The CDR3 DNA reads TGCAGCGTTGATAACTTAGGTTCCGAGCAGTACTTC.

The chain is built from TRBV5-1 and TRBJ2-1, with D unresolved. CDR3 size: 15 residues. Trimming removed 4 bases from V and 3 bases from J, with 14 bases in between. Germline-derived CDR1 and CDR2 are SGHRS and YFSETQ. The CDR3 bases are TGCGCCAGCAGCCCCGCAGGACCCCACTACAATGAGCAGTTCTTC. Translating gives CASSPAGPHYNEQFF. Based on the CDR3 plus reference TRBV5-1 and TRBJ2-1, the full variable domain is KAGVTQTPRYLIKTRGQQVTLSCSPISGHRSVSWYQQTPGQGLQFLFEYFSETQRNKGNFPGRFSGRQFSNSRSEMNVSTLELGDSALYLCASSPAGPHYNEQFFGPGTRLTVL.